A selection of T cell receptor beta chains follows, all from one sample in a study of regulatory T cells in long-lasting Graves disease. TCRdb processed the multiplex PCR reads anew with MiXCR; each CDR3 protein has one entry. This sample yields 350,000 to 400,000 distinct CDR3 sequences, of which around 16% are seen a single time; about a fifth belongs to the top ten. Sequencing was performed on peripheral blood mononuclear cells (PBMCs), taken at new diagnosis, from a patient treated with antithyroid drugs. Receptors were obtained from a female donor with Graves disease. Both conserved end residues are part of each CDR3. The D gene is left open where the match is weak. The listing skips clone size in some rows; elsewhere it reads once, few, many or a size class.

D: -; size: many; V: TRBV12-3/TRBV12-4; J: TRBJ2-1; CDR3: CASSPPPEGPSYNEQFF; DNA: TGTGCCAGCAGTCCCCCACCGGAGGGACCGTCATACAATGAGCAGTTCTTC
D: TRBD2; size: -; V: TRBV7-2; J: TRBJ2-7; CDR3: CASSLVMLAGVDEQYF; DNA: TGTGCCAGCAGCTTAGTCATGCTAGCGGGAGTTGACGAGCAGTACTTC
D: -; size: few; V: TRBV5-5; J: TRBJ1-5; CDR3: CATLAPSTDTQHF; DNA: TGTGCCACGCTAGCGCCGAGCACAGATACGCAGCATTTT
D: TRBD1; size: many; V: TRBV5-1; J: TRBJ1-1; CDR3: CASGNQGGTEAFF; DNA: TGCGCCAGCGGGAACCAGGGGGGGACTGAAGCTTTCTTT
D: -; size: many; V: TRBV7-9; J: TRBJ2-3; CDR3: CASSLVRSSTDTQYF; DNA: TGTGCCAGCAGCTTAGTCAGGAGTAGCACAGATACGCAGTATTTT
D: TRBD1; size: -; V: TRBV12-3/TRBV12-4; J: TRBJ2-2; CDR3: CASSRQGSAGELFF; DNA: TGTGCCAGCAGTCGACAGGGGTCGGCCGGGGAGCTGTTTTTT
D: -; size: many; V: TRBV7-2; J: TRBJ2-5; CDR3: CASSLRRATSWQETQYF; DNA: TGTGCCAGCAGCTTAAGACGCGCGACTAGTTGGCAAGAGACCCAGTACTTC
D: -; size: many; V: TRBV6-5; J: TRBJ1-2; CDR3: CASSYVGGGGYTF; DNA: TGTGCCAGCAGTTATGTAGGGGGAGGAGGCTACACCTTC
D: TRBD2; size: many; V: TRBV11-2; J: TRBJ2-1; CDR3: CASSDTSGGVYEQFF; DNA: TGTGCCAGCAGCGATACTAGCGGGGGGGTATATGAGCAGTTCTTC
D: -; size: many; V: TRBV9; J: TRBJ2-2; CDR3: CASSVVLAGELFF; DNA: TGTGCCAGCAGCGTAGTCCTGGCCGGGGAGCTGTTTTTT
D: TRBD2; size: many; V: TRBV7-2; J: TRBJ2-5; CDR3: CASSRGWREGLVGETQYF; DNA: TGTGCCAGCAGCCGGGGGTGGCGGGAGGGCCTCGTAGGAGAGACCCAGTACTTC
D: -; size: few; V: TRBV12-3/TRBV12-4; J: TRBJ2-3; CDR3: CASSPPGEADTQYF; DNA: TGTGCCAGCAGTCCCCCAGGGGAAGCAGATACGCAGTATTTT
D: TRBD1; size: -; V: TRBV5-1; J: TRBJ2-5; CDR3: CASSRSGTGNQETQYF; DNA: TGCGCCAGCAGCCGGTCGGGGACAGGGAACCAAGAGACCCAGTACTTC
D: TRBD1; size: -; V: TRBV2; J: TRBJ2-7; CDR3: CASSAQGAGNYEQYF; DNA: TGTGCCAGCTCAGCCCAGGGGGCGGGAAACTACGAGCAGTACTTC
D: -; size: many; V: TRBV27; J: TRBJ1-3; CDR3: CASSLRGPLSPSSSILSGNTIYF; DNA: TGTGCCAGCAGTTTAAGGGGACCGCTTTCCCCTTCATCGTCGATCCTCTCTGGAAACACCATATATTTT
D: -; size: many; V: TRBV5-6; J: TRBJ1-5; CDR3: CASSLQGINQPQHF; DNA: TGTGCCAGCAGTCTACAGGGAATCAATCAGCCCCAGCATTTT
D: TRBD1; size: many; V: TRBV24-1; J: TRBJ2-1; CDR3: CASQGDNEQFF; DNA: TGTGCCAGCCAGGGGGACAATGAGCAGTTCTTC
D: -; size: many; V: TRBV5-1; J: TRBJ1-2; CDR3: CASSLDPGYYGYTF; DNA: TGCGCCAGCAGCTTGGATCCGGGGTACTATGGCTACACCTTC
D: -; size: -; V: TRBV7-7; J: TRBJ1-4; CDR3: CASSPFLGDEKLFF; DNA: TGTGCCAGCAGCCCGTTTTTGGGGGATGAAAAACTGTTTTTT
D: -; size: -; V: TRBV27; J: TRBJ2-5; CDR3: CASSASGRNPFETQYF; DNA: TGTGCCAGCAGCGCATCAGGGAGGAATCCCTTTGAGACCCAGTACTTC
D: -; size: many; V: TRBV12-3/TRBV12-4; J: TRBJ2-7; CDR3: CASSFSNEQYF; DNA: TGTGCCAGCAGTTTTTCCAACGAGCAGTACTTC
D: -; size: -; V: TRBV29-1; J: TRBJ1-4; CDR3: CSATGQTNEKLFF; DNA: TGCAGCGCAACCGGACAGACTAATGAAAAACTGTTTTTT
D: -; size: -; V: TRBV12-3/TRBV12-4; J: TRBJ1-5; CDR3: CASSRGPNQPQHF; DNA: TGTGCCAGCAGCAGGGGTCCGAATCAGCCCCAGCATTTT
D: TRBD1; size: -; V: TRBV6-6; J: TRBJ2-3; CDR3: CASSYSRTGTGSLEDTQYF; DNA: TGTGCCAGCAGTTACTCGAGAACCGGGACAGGGTCCCTAGAGGATACGCAGTATTTT
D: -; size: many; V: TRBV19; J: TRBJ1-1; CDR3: CASSIVSTNTEAFF; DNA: TGTGCCAGTAGTATCGTTTCAACGAACACTGAAGCTTTCTTT
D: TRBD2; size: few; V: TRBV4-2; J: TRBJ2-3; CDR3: CASSQGVAGGADTQYF; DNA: TGTGCCAGCAGCCAAGGCGTAGCGGGAGGCGCAGATACGCAGTATTTT
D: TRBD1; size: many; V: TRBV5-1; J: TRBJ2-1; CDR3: CASSLSDRGDEQFF; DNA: TGCGCCAGCAGCCTGTCTGACAGGGGTGATGAGCAGTTCTTC
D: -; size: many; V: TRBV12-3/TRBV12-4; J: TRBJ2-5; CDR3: CASSFSGTGKNTQYF; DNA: TGTGCCAGCAGTTTCAGCGGAACAGGGAAGAACACCCAGTACTTC
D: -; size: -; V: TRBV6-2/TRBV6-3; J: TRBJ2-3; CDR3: CASSYSGGLTDTQYF; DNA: TGTGCCAGCAGTTACTCAGGGGGACTCACAGATACGCAGTATTTT
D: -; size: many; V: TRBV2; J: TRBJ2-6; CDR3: CAVLGKGSGANVLTF; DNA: TGTGCCGTCCTCGGTAAGGGCTCTGGGGCCAACGTCCTGACTTTC
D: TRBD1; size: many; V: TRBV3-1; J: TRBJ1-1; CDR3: CASSRETGTVMNTEAFF; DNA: TGTGCCAGCAGCCGAGAAACCGGGACAGTCATGAACACTGAAGCTTTCTTT
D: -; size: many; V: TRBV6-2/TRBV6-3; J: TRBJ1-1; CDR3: CASKRDGNTEAFF; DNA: TGTGCCAGCAAAAGGGACGGGAACACTGAAGCTTTCTTT